The clone carrying this TCR beta chain turned up a few times. No antigen is known for it. Produced via immunoSEQ multiplex PCR; TCRdb's table is partial and in-frame only. The table lists under 3,000 clones, about 15% of them singletons, with around 16% in the top ten. This CDR3 is 19 amino acids long. The entry originates in a study of sequential checkpoint blockade in melanoma. In the study overall: 75 to 95 pretreatment tumor DNA samples were TCRβ immunosequenced. Fewer than 25 patients had tumor biopsies before treatment and at week 13. Findings and limits, study-wide: Clinical benefit was about 30 times likelier when tumor T-cell fraction and clonality increased.

Specified treatment: randomized to nivolumab then ipilimumab (arm A) or the reverse (arm B). This TCR was sampled from a human donor with melanoma. The chain uses TRBV12-1 and TRBJ2-2; TRBD2 reflects the table's D call only, with no check against the DNA. TRBV12-1 is a listed pseudogene. Here the sequenced sample was tumor tissue (inferred from file names), taken from a patient given nivolumab and ipilimumab in sequence. The CDR3 sequence is CASSPDGTGTSGGTGELFF. In nucleotides, the CDR3 is TGTGCCAGCAGCCCAGATGGGACAGGGACTAGCGGGGGGACCGGGGAGCTGTTTTTT.